A selection of T cell receptor beta chains follows, all from one sample in a study of regulatory T cells in long-lasting Graves disease. MiXCR, run by TCRdb on the multiplex PCR reads, gives a single entry per CDR3 protein. The sample carries about 460,000 distinct CDR3 sequences, around 15% recorded once. This same sample was also taken into another study, of T cells in Graves' hyperthyroidism and ophthalmopathy.

Sequencing used peripheral blood mononuclear cells (PBMCs), obtained at new diagnosis, from a patient treated with antithyroid drugs. All receptors come from a woman aged 50 to 60 with Graves disease. Both conserved end residues are part of each CDR3. The D gene is left open where the match is weak. Clone size is not always given. Where it is, it says once, few, many or a class for expanded clones.

v_gene	len	abundance	d_gene	j_gene	CDR3nt	CDR3aa
TRBV28	15	many	NA	TRBJ2-7	TGTGCCAGCAGCATCCCAAAAGGGAACCACTACGAGCAGTACTTC	CASSIPKGNHYEQYF
TRBV7-9	16	NA	NA	TRBJ2-2	TGTGCCAGCAGCCCGAGGGGGGCCTCGAACACCGGGGAGCTGTTTTTT	CASSPRGASNTGELFF
TRBV7-3	17	many	TRBD1	TRBJ2-1	TGTGCCAGCAGCTTAAGTCGGGTGGGACAGGGATACAATGAGCAGTTCTTC	CASSLSRVGQGYNEQFF
TRBV28	14	few	NA	TRBJ2-3	TGTGCCAGCAAAAATTGGGGGGGCACAGATACGCAGTATTTT	CASKNWGGTDTQYF
TRBV12-3/TRBV12-4	16	many	NA	TRBJ2-5	TGTGCCAGCAGCCCCCCCCTGAAGGGCCTGTGGGAGACCCAGTACTTC	CASSPPLKGLWETQYF
TRBV13	14	many	NA	TRBJ2-1	TGTGCCAGCAGCGAGGAAACCTCCTACAATGAGCAGTTCTTC	CASSEETSYNEQFF
TRBV6-2/TRBV6-3	15	NA	TRBD2	TRBJ2-3	TGTGCCAGCAGAACTCTAGCGGGAGTGGTAGATACGCAGTATTTT	CASRTLAGVVDTQYF
TRBV28	16	few	NA	TRBJ1-6	TGTGCCAGCAGTTTAAGGTTGTGGGGGGTTGATTCACCCCTCCACTTT	CASSLRLWGVDSPLHF
TRBV12-3/TRBV12-4	14	many	NA	TRBJ1-2	TGTGCCAGCAGTTTTCCGGGGGTGGACTATGGCTACACCTTC	CASSFPGVDYGYTF
TRBV28	14	NA	NA	TRBJ2-4	TGTGCCAGCAGTCGAGCAGGGGTAGGGGACATTCAGTACTTC	CASSRAGVGDIQYF
TRBV28	16	NA	NA	TRBJ2-3	TGTGCCAGCAGCCCCGAGAGGGGGGGCCCACCAGATACGCAGTATTTT	CASSPERGGPPDTQYF
TRBV2	15	many	TRBD2	TRBJ2-3	TGTGCCAGCAGTCGAGAGGGACTAGCGGGAGTTACGCAGTATTTT	CASSREGLAGVTQYF
TRBV6-9	18	few	TRBD2	TRBJ2-7	TGTGCCAGCAGTTACCGGACGTCGCCTAGCGGGAGTACCCACGAGCAGTACTTC	CASSYRTSPSGSTHEQYF
TRBV7-6	14	many	NA	TRBJ1-4	TGTGCCAGCAGCTTAGCTGGGTCGGCCGAAAAACTGTTTTTT	CASSLAGSAEKLFF
TRBV6-1	13	NA	TRBD1	TRBJ1-4	TGTGCCAGCAAAGGGACAGGGGATGAAAAACTGTTTTTT	CASKGTGDEKLFF
TRBV7-8	15	NA	NA	TRBJ2-1	TGTGCCAGCAGCCCCGAGGAGACTTCCAGCGATGAGCAGTTCTTC	CASSPEETSSDEQFF
TRBV28	15	NA	NA	TRBJ1-4	TGTGCCAGCAGTTCTGGACGGCTGCTAAATGAAAAACTGTTTTTT	CASSSGRLLNEKLFF
TRBV28	14	many	NA	TRBJ2-3	TGTGCCAGCAACCAAGGGGGATTCACAGATACGCAGTATTTT	CASNQGGFTDTQYF
TRBV5-1	15	NA	TRBD1	TRBJ1-4	TGCGCCAGCAGCAGACAGGGGGCAGCTAATGAAAAACTGTTTTTT	CASSRQGAANEKLFF
TRBV9	13	few	TRBD1	TRBJ1-1	TGTGCCAGCAGCGTAGGGACAGGGGTGGAAGCTTTCTTT	CASSVGTGVEAFF
TRBV28	13	few	NA	TRBJ1-1	TGTGCCAGCAGTCTCAGAGGGTACACTGAAGCTTTCTTT	CASSLRGYTEAFF
TRBV7-6	13	NA	TRBD1	TRBJ2-5	TGTGCCAGCAGCCCAGGGACAGATGAGACCCAGTACTTC	CASSPGTDETQYF
TRBV28	14	many	TRBD1	TRBJ1-5	TGTGCCAGCAGCTTCAGGGGGAGCAATCAGCCCCAGCATTTT	CASSFRGSNQPQHF
TRBV2	15	many	TRBD1	TRBJ2-7	TGTGCCAGCAGTGATCAGGGGGCTGGATCCTACGAGCAGTACTTC	CASSDQGAGSYEQYF
TRBV28	16	NA	NA	TRBJ2-5	TGTGCCAGCAGCAGGGTGACCGGGGGAACAGGAGAGACCCAGTACTTC	CASSRVTGGTGETQYF
TRBV5-1	15	few	TRBD1	TRBJ2-2	TGCGCCAGCAGCGGGGGGACAGGGGAGTCGGGGGAGCTGTTTTTT	CASSGGTGESGELFF
TRBV29-1	15	NA	TRBD1	TRBJ2-3	TGCAGCGTAGAACGACCGGGACAGGCCACAGATACGCAGTATTTT	CSVERPGQATDTQYF
TRBV2	14	many	TRBD2	TRBJ2-1	TGTGCCAGCAGGCGGACTAGCGGCTACAATGAGCAGTTCTTC	CASRRTSGYNEQFF
TRBV28	15	many	NA	TRBJ2-2	TGTGCCAGCAGCACGCGCCCCGGGACTACCGGGGAGCTGTTTTTT	CASSTRPGTTGELFF
TRBV3-1	17	NA	NA	TRBJ2-2	TGTGCCAGCAGCCCCAGAGGTCGGGGGCTACCGGCCGGGGAGCTGTTTTTT	CASSPRGRGLPAGELFF
TRBV7-9	15	many	TRBD2	TRBJ2-1	TGTGCCAGCAGGTCCCGGACTAGCTCCTACAATGAGCAGTTCTTC	CASRSRTSSYNEQFF
TRBV28	17	many	TRBD2	TRBJ2-7	TGTGCCAGCAGTTTATCTCTGAGCGGGAGGAGTTCCTACGAGCAGTACTTC	CASSLSLSGRSSYEQYF
TRBV12-3/TRBV12-4	18	NA	TRBD1	TRBJ1-5	TGTGCCAGCAGTCACGGGACAGGGGGCGCCGTGAGCAATCAGCCCCAGCATTTT	CASSHGTGGAVSNQPQHF
TRBV12-3/TRBV12-4	13	NA	NA	TRBJ2-1	TGTGCCAGCAGTTTAGAGGGGCTCGATGAGCAGTTCTTC	CASSLEGLDEQFF
TRBV10-3	12	NA	NA	TRBJ2-7	TGTGCCATCAGTGAGTGGGCCTACGAGCAGTACTTC	CAISEWAYEQYF
TRBV19	14	NA	NA	TRBJ1-5	TGTGCCAGTAGTCCATACGGGGAAAATCAGCCCCAGCATTTT	CASSPYGENQPQHF
TRBV4-1	13	NA	NA	TRBJ1-1	TGCGCCAGCAGCCCCTTTGAGGGCGAGGAAGCTTTCTTT	CASSPFEGEEAFF
TRBV7-2	14	many	NA	TRBJ2-1	TGTGCCAGCAGCTTCCATCGTACCTACAATGAGCAGTTCTTC	CASSFHRTYNEQFF
TRBV6-1	13	many	TRBD1	TRBJ1-2	TGTGCCAGCAGCTTTGACAGGGAGTATGGCTACACCTTC	CASSFDREYGYTF
TRBV5-1	13	NA	NA	TRBJ2-7	TGCGCCAGCAGCTCGAAAGGGGAGATCGAGCAGTACTTC	CASSSKGEIEQYF
TRBV3-1	14	few	NA	TRBJ1-1	TGTGCCAGCAAACCGGGACATAAGAACACTGAAGCTTTCTTT	CASKPGHKNTEAFF
TRBV2	14	many	TRBD1	TRBJ2-7	TGTGCCAGCAGTGGGCGGACAGGGTCCTACGAGCAGTACTTC	CASSGRTGSYEQYF